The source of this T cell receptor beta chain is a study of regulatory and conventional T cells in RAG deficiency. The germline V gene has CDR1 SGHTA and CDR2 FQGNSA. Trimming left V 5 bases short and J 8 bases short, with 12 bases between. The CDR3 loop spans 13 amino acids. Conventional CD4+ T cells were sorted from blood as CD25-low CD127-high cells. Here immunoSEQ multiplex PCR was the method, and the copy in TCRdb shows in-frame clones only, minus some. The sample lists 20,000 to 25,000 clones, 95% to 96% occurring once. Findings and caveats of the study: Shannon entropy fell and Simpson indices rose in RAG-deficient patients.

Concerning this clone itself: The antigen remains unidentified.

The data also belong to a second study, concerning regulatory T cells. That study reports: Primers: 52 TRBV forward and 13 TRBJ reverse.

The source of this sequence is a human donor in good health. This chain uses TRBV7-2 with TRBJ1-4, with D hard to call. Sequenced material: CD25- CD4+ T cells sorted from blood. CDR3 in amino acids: CASSGRVSEKLFF. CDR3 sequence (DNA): TGTGCCAGCAGCGGGCGGGTTAGCGAAAAACTGTTTTTT.